This TCR beta chain was identified in a study of blood T cell repertoires in COVID-19. Whole-study context: The United States, Italy and Spain provided the acute and convalescent COVID-19 samples. From T cells, B-cell-depleted T cells, or PBMCs came the material, which was cDNA or gDNA.

As processed by the authors: Estimated nucleated cell counts came from reference gene primer amplification. Sequencing was performed with immunoSEQ multiplex PCR; in TCRdb, only in-frame clones are kept and a portion is missing. V and J calls and clone size come straight from that table; D and trimming were deduced from the DNA. The profile covers 290,000 or so clones, with about nine tenths appearing a single time and approximately 2.2% taken by the ten largest. Sequenced: peripheral blood. The TCR comes from a man aged 18-30 years with active or convalescent COVID-19.

DNA of the CDR3: TGTGCCAGCAGCTTCAGTGGGAGTGGGGCTGAAGCTTTCTTT. Amino acid sequence: CASSFSGSGAEAFF. The J gene is TRBJ1-1, the V gene TRBV7-8; D not certain. The germline V gene has CDR1 SGHVS and CDR2 FQNEAQ. V dropped 3 bases and J dropped 6 bases, with 14 bases sitting between them. The length of the CDR3 is 14 residues.